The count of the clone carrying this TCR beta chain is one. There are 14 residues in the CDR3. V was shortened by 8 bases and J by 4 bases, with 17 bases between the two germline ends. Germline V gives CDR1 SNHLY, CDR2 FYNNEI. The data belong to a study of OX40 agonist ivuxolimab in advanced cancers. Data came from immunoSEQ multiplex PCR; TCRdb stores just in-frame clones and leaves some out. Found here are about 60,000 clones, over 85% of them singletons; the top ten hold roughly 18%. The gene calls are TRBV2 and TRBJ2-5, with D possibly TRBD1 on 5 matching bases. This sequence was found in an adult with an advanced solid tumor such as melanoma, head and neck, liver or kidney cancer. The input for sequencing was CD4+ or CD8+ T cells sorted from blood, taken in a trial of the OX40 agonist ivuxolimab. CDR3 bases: TGTGCCAGCGTTCAGGGCAGAACCATAGAGACCCAGTACTTC. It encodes CASVQGRTIETQYF.